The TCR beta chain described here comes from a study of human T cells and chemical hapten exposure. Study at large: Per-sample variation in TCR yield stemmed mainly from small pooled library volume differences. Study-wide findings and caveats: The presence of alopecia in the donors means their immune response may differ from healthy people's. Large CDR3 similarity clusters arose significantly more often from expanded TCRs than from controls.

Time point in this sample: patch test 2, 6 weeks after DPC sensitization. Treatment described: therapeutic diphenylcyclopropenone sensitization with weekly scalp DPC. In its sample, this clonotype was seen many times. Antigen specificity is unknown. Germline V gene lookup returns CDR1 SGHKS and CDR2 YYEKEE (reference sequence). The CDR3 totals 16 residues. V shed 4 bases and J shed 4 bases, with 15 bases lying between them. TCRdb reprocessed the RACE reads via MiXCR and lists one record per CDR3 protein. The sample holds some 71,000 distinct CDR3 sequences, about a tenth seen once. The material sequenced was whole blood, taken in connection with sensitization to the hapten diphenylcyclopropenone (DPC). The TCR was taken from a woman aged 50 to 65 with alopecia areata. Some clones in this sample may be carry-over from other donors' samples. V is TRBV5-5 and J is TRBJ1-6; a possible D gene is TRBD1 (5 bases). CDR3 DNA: TGTGCCAGCAGCCTCACCAGGGCCCCATATAATTCACCCCTCCACTTT. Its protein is CASSLTRAPYNSPLHF. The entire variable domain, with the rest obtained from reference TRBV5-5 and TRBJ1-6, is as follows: DAGVTQSPTHLIKTRGQQVTLRCSPISGHKSVSWYQQVLGQGPQFIFQYYEKEERGRGNFPDRFSARQFPNYSSELNVNALLLGDSALYLCASSLTRAPYNSPLHFGNGTRLTVT.